These 17 T cell receptor beta chains were sequenced from one sample in a study of cytomegalovirus exposure and HLA in healthy donors. The study ran its PCR with 60 Vbeta and 13 Jbeta primers. The table came from immunoSEQ multiplex PCR; TCRdb's copy has only in-frame clones and leaves some out. The profile covers 170,000 or so clones, with approximately 84% appearing a single time and 4.8% taken by the ten largest. The sample taken for sequencing was PBMCs. These receptors all stem from a girl aged 5-17 years in good health and CMV-seropositive.

The chain has TRBV5-6 and TRBJ1-3; 9 nucleotides align to TRBD1. Germline lookup yields CDR1 SGHDT and CDR2 YYEEEE. The CDR3 runs 16 residues. V gave up 1 base and J gave up 6 bases; unmatched junction bases: 8. The CDR3 bases are TGTGCCAGCAGCTTGCGCAACAGGGGGCGGAAAAACACCATATATTTT. Its protein is CASSLRNRGRKNTIYF.

This clone was seen more than once but under ten times. Other DNA variants within this sample encode the same CDR3. The CDR3, as DNA: TGTGCCAGCAGCGTAACGGGTGGGAACACTGAAGCTTTCTTT. Translation gives CASSVTGGNTEAFF. V is TRBV9 and J is TRBJ1-1, with no clear D. Trimming removed 1 base at V and 1 base at J, with 8 bases between. The CDR3 consists of 14 residues. Per germline, CDR1 SGDLS and CDR2 YYNGEE.

The gene calls are TRBV10-3 and TRBJ1-1, with D maybe TRBD1 (6 bases). The germline V and J ends were trimmed by 8 bases and 4 bases, with 14 bases remaining between them. The germline CDR1 and CDR2 sequences are ENHRY and SYGVKD. The CDR3 covers 13 residues. The CDR3 DNA reads TGTGCCATCTCCCCACAGGGTCCCACTGAAGCTTTCTTT. Translation gives CAISPQGPTEAFF.

J is TRBJ1-6 and V is TRBV5-6; D is perhaps TRBD1 (6 bases). The CDR3 runs 16 residues. The germline CDR1 and CDR2 sequences are SGHDT and YYEEEE. With 0 bases removed from V and 5 bases from J, the gap between germline ends came to 12 bases. This CDR3 reads CASSLARGWNNSPLHF. As DNA, the CDR3 is TGTGCCAGCAGCTTGGCCAGGGGTTGGAATAATTCACCCCTCCACTTT.

The gene calls are TRBV27 and TRBJ1-6; D may be TRBD1 (6 bases). The germline gives CDR1 MNHEY, CDR2 SMNVEV (reference sequence). The CDR3 extends over 15 amino acids. Trimming took 5 bases from V and 7 from J, leaving 15 bases between them. CDR3 loop: CASSPLGTTNSPLHF. DNA of the CDR3: TGTGCCAGCAGTCCTCTGGGGACAACAAATTCACCCCTCCACTTT.

The chain combines TRBV5-4 with TRBJ2-7; D may be TRBD1 (6 bases). The CDR3 sequence is 16 residues long. The V gene's germline CDR1 is SGHNT and CDR2 YYREEE (reference sequence). Trimming removed 4 bases at V and 3 bases at J, with 20 bases between. Written as DNA, the CDR3 is TGTGCCAGCAGCCCGAGCGACAGGAAAGGCGTCTACGAGCAGTACTTC. This encodes CASSPSDRKGVYEQYF.

The chain couples TRBV7-8 to TRBJ2-7; no clear D gene. The CDR3 is made up of 16 amino acids. Germline V gives CDR1 SGHVS, CDR2 FQNEAQ. The germline V and J ends were trimmed by 1 base and 5 bases, with 18 bases remaining between them. CDR3 bases: TGTGCCAGCAGCTTAGAGCAGGCGCTCTCAAAGGACGAGCAGTACTTC. It encodes CASSLEQALSKDEQYF.

This chain joins TRBV5-6 and TRBJ2-4, with a tentative D call TRBD1 (5 bases). Per germline, CDR1 SGHDT and CDR2 YYEEEE. CDR3 length: 16 amino acids. V lost 1 base and J lost 0, with 11 bases in between. CDR3 protein: CASSLSGYLAKNIQYF. The CDR3 DNA reads TGTGCCAGCAGCTTGTCAGGGTATCTAGCCAAAAACATTCAGTACTTC. Drawing the rest from reference TRBV5-6 and TRBJ2-4, the complete variable domain is DAGVTQSPTHLIKTRGQQVTLRCSPKSGHDTVSWYQQALGQGPQFIFQYYEEEERQRGNFPDRFSGHQFPNYSSELNVNALLLGDSALYLCASSLSGYLAKNIQYFGAGTRLSVL.

The chain uses TRBV18 and TRBJ1-1; 8 bases agree with TRBD1. V lost 8 bases to trimming and J lost 1 base; unmatched junction nucleotides: 3. The CDR3 is 13 residues long. Germline values: CDR1 KGHSH, CDR2 LQKENI. The CDR3 coding sequence is TGTGCCAGCCAACAGGGGGAGAACACTGAAGCTTTCTTT. It codes for CASQQGENTEAFF.

This clone appeared once. The V call is TRBV6-5, the J call TRBJ1-1; 10 nucleotides align to TRBD1. CDR3 length: 15 amino acids. CDR1 and CDR2 from the germline V gene are MNHEY and SVGAGI. J gave up 5 bases and V 5 bases, and 8 bases lay outside the gene matches. CDR3 sequence reads: CASSLRGTGATEAFF. CDR3 DNA sequence: TGTGCCAGCAGTCTACGAGGGACAGGGGCGACTGAAGCTTTCTTT.

The chain recombines TRBV29-1 with TRBJ2-1, with D possibly TRBD2 on 6 matching bases. The CDR3 runs to 16 residues. Looked up from germline, CDR1 is SQVTM and CDR2 is ANQGSEA. Trimming took 3 bases from V and 5 from J, leaving 20 bases between them. CDR3 bases: TGCAGCGTTGAGTGGTATGCTAGCGCCAAGAACAATGAGCAGTTCTTC. It codes for CSVEWYASAKNNEQFF.

The count of this clone is one. The rearrangement links TRBV19 to TRBJ1-2; perhaps TRBD1 as D (6 bases). CDR1 is LNHDA, CDR2 SQIVND, per germline (reference sequence). The CDR3 extends over 15 amino acids. The ends were cut back, 5 bases at V and 2 bases at J, with 15 bases in the middle. CDR3 sequence: CASSSRLTGNYGYTF. The CDR3 DNA is TGTGCCAGTAGTTCCCGCCTTACAGGGAACTATGGCTACACCTTC.

The genes are TRBV11-2 and TRBJ1-2; D is perhaps TRBD1 (5 bases). CDR1 and CDR2 (germline): SGHAT, FQNNGV. The CDR3 length is 10 residues. The ends were cut back, 4 bases at V and 8 bases at J, with 5 bases in the middle. DNA for the CDR3: TGTGCCAGCAGCTCAGGGGGCTACACCTTC. It yields the protein CASSSGGYTF.

This clone was counted a few times. This sequence joins TRBV9 and TRBJ1-1, with 9 bases lining up with TRBD1. V was pared by 3 bases and J by 9 bases, with 12 bases of the junction left unmatched. The germline gives CDR1 SGDLS, CDR2 YYNGEE. This CDR3 has 15 residues. Written as DNA, the CDR3 is TGTGCCAGCAGCGATCAGTGGGACAGGGCGCCAAAAGCTTTCTTT. Amino acid sequence: CASSDQWDRAPKAFF.

V and J are TRBV6-1 and TRBJ2-5, with 7 bases lining up with TRBD1. The tail of the sequence fits TRBJ2-7 better, so the J call may be wrong. CDR1 and CDR2 (germline): MNHNS, SASEGT. The CDR3 covers 14 residues. For the CDR3, the DNA is TGTGCCAGCAGTGCCAGGGACAGCCTCTACGAGCAGTACTTC. It codes for CASSARDSLYEQYF.

The V and J genes are TRBV18 and TRBJ1-2, with 7 nucleotides matching TRBD1. The CDR3 totals 14 residues. CDR1 and CDR2 from the germline V gene are KGHSH and LQKENI. Trimming took 5 bases from V and 2 from J; bases not matched to a gene: 5. CDR3 protein: CASSSGQDNYGYTF. The CDR3 DNA reads TGTGCCAGCTCATCCGGACAGGACAACTATGGCTACACCTTC. Drawing the rest from reference TRBV18 and TRBJ1-2, the complete variable domain is NAGVMQNPRHLVRRRGQEARLRCSPMKGHSHVYWYRQLPEEGLKFMVYLQKENIIDESGMPKERFSAEFPKEGPSILRIQQVVRGDSAAYFCASSSGQDNYGYTFGSGTRLTVV.

The chain links TRBV13 to TRBJ1-2; 7 nucleotides agree with TRBD1. Germline V gives CDR1 PRHDT, CDR2 FYEKMQ (reference sequence). This CDR3 region has 12 residues. Trimming cost V 5 bases and J 7 bases; bases outside gene matches: 4. For the CDR3, the DNA is TGTGCCAGCAGCCCTCGACAGGGTGGCTACACCTTC. The encoded protein is CASSPRQGGYTF.